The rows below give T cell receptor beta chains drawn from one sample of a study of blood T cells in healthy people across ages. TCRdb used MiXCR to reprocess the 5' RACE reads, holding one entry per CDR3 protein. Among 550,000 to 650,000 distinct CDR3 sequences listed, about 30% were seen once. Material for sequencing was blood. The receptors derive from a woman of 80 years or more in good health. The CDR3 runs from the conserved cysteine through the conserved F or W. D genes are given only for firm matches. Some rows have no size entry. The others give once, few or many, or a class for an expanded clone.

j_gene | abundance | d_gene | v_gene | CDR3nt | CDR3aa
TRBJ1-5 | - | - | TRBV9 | TGTGCCAGCAGTGCCGGGACGGGGGGGAATCACCCCCAGCATTTT | CASSAGTGGNHPQHF
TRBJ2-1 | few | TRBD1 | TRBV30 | TGTGCCACCGGGACAGGGGCTATCAATGAGCAGTTCTTC | CATGTGAINEQFF
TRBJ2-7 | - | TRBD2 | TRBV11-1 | TGTGCCAGCAGCCCCGGGGGGTCCTACTCCTACAATGAGCAGTACTTC | CASSPGGSYSYNEQYF
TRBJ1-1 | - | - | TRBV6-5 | TGTGCCAGCGTCGTTGGGGGAGTTGGTGGTAACACTGAAGCTTTCTTT | CASVVGGVGGNTEAFF
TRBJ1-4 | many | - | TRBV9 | TGTGCCAGCAGCGTGTTTCAGGATGCGAATGAAAAACTGTTTTTT | CASSVFQDANEKLFF
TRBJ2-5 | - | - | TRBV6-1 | TGTGCCAGCAGTGAAGCTAGCTTACAAGAGACCCAGTACTTC | CASSEASLQETQYF
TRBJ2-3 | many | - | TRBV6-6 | TGTGCCAGCACCCTCACAGATACGCAGTATTTT | CASTLTDTQYF
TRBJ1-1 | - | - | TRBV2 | TGTGCCAGCAGTTCCAGGGGTGGTGGTGAAGCTTTCTTT | CASSSRGGGEAFF
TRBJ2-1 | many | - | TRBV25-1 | TGTGCCAGCAGTGATTTTCGGGGACCGTCGGATGAGCAGTTCTTC | CASSDFRGPSDEQFF
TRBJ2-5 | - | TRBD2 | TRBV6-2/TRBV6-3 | TGTGCCAGCAGCCAAGAAAGACCAGCGGGGGGACCAGAGACCCAGTACTTC | CASSQERPAGGPETQYF
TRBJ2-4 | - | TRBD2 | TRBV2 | TGTGCCAGCAGTGAACCGATCGGGACTAGCGGGCTGGGAGCCAAAAACATTCAGTACTTC | CASSEPIGTSGLGAKNIQYF
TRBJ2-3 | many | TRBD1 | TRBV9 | TGTGCCAGCAGCGTGGGGACAGGGAGCACAGATACGCAGTATTTT | CASSVGTGSTDTQYF
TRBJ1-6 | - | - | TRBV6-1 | TGTGCCGGCAGTGCCGACCTACTCTTACCCCTCCACTTT | CAGSADLLLPLHF
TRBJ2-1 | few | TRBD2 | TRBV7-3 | TGTGCCAGCAGCTCAGGGACTAGTGAAGATGAGCAGTTCTTC | CASSSGTSEDEQFF
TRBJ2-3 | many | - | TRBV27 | TGTGCCAGCAGTTTAGGGTGGGGGGAAAGTTGGGATACGCAGTATTTT | CASSLGWGESWDTQYF
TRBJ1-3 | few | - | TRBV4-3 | TGCGCCAGCAGCGCACGCGTAGACTCTGGAAACACCATATATTTT | CASSARVDSGNTIYF
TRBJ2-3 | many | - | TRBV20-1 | TGCAGTGCTAGAGGTACTACGACCACAGATACGCAGTATTTT | CSARGTTTTDTQYF
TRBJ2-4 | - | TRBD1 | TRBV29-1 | TGCAGCGTAAGACAGGGTGGGACGAACATTCAGTACTTC | CSVRQGGTNIQYF